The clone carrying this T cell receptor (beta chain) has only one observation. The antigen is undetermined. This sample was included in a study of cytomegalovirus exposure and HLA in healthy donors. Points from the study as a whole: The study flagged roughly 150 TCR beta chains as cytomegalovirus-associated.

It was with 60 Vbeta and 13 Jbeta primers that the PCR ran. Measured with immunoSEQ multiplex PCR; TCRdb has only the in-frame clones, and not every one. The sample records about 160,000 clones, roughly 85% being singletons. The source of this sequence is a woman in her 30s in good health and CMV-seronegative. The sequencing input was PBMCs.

CDR3 sequence reads: CASSEGTSVHEQYF. The CDR3 DNA follows: TGCGCCAGCAGTGAGGGGACTAGCGTCCACGAGCAGTACTTC. The J gene is TRBJ2-7, the V gene TRBV10-2, with 10 bases lining up with TRBD2. Germline lookup yields CDR1 WSHSY and CDR2 SAAADI. This CDR3 is 14 amino acids long. The ends lost 2 bases at V and 5 bases at J; junction bases unmatched: 3.